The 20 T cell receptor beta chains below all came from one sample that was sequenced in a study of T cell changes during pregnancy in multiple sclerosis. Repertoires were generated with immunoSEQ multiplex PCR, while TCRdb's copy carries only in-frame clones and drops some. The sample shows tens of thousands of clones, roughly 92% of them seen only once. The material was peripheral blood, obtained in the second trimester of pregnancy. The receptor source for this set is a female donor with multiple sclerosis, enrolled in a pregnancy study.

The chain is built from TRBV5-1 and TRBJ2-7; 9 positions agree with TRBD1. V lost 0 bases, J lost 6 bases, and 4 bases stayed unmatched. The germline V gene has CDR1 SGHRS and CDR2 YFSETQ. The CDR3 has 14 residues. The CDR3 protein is CASSLDRGRSEQYF. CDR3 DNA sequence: TGCGCCAGCAGCTTGGACAGGGGGCGCAGCGAGCAGTACTTC.

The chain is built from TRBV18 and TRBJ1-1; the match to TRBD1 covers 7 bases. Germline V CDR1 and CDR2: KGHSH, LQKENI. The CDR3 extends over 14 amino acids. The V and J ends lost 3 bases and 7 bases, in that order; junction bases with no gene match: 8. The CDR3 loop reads CASSPPPGQREAFF. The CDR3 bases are TGTGCCAGCTCACCCCCCCCGGGACAGCGTGAAGCTTTCTTT.

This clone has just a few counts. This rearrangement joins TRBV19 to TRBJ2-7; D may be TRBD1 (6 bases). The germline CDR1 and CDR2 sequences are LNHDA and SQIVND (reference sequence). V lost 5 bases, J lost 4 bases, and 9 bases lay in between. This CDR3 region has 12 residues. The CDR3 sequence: CASSPDRYEQYF. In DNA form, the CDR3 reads TGTGCCAGTAGTCCGGACAGATACGAGCAGTACTTC. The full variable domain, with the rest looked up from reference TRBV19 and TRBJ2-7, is DGGITQSPKYLFRKEGQNVTLSCEQNLNHDAMYWYRQDPGQGLRLIYYSQIVNDFQKGDIAEGYSVSREKKESFPLTVTSAQKNPTAFYLCASSPDRYEQYFGPGTRLTVT.

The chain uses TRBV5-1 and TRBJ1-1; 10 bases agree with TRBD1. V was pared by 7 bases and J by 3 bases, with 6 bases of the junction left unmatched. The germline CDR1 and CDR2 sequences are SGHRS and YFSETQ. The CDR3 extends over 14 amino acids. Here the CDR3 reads CASRQGAVDTEAFF. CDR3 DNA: TGCGCCAGCCGACAGGGGGCCGTTGACACTGAAGCTTTCTTT.

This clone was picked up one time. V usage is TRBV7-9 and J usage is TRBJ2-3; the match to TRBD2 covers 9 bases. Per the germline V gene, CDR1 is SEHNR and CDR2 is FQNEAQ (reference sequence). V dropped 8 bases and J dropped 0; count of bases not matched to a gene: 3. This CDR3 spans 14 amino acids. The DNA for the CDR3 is TGTGCCAGCCTGACTAGCGGTAGCACAGATACGCAGTATTTT. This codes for CASLTSGSTDTQYF.

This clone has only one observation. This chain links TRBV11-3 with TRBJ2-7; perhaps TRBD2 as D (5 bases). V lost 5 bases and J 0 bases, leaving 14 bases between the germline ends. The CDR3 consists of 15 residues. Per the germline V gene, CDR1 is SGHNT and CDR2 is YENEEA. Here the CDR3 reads CASSPDGLSSYEQYF. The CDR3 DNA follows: TGTGCCAGCAGCCCCGACGGACTGAGCTCCTACGAGCAGTACTTC.

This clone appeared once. CDR3 in DNA: TGTGCCAGCAGCTTAGCTCGCGGCCCCAATGAGCAGTTCTTC. Its translation is CASSLARGPNEQFF. This chain connects TRBV7-8 to TRBJ2-1; no firm D call. CDR3 size: 14 residues. Germline values: CDR1 SGHVS, CDR2 FQNEAQ. With 0 bases removed from V and 6 bases from J, the gap between germline ends came to 9 bases.

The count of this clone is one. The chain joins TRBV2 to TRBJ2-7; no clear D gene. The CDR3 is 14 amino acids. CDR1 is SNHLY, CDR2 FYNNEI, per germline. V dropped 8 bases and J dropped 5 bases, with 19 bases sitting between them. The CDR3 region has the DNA TGTGCCAGCGGCGCCTCGGGTCAATTGGACGAGCAGTACTTC. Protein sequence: CASGASGQLDEQYF. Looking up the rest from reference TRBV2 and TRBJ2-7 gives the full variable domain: EPEVTQTPSHQVTQMGQEVILRCVPISNHLYFYWYRQILGQKVEFLVSFYNNEISEKSEIFDDQFSVERPDGSNFTLKIRSTKLEDSAMYFCASGASGQLDEQYFGPGTRLTVT.

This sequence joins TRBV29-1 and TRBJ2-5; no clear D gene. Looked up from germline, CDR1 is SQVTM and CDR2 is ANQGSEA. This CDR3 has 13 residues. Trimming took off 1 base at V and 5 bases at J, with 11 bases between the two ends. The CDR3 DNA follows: TGCAGCGTTGAAGTAGATCTCGGGGAGACCCAGTACTTC. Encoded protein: CSVEVDLGETQYF.

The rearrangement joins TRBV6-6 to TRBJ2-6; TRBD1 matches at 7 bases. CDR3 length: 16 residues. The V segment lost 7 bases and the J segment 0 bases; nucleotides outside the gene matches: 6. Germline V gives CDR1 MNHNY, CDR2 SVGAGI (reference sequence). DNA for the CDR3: TGTGCCAGCATCCCGGGACAGCTCTCTGGGGCCAACGTCCTGACTTTC. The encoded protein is CASIPGQLSGANVLTF.

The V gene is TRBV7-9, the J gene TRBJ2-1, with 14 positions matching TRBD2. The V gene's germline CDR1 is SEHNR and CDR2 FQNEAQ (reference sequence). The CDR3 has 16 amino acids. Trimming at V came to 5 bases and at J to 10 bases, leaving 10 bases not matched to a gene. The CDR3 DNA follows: TGTGCCAGCAGCCCGATAGGACTAGCGGGAGGAAAAGAGCAGTTCTTC. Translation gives CASSPIGLAGGKEQFF.

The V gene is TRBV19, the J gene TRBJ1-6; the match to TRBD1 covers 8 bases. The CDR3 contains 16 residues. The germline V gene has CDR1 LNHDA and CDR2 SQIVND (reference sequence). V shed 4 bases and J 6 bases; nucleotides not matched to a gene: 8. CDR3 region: CASSRQGKAFNSPLHF. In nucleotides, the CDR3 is TGTGCCAGTAGTAGACAGGGGAAAGCTTTTAATTCACCCCTCCACTTT.

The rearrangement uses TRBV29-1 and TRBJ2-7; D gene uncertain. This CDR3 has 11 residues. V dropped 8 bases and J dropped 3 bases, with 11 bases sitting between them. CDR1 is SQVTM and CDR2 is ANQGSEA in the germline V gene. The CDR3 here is CSIKHNYEQYF. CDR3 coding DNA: TGCAGCATTAAACATAACTACGAGCAGTACTTC.

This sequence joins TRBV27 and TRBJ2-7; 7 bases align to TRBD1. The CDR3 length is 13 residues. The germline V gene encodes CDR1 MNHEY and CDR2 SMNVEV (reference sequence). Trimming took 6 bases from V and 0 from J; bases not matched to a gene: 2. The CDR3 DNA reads TGTGCCAGCAGGGCAGGGGGCTCCTACGAGCAGTACTTC. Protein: CASRAGGSYEQYF.

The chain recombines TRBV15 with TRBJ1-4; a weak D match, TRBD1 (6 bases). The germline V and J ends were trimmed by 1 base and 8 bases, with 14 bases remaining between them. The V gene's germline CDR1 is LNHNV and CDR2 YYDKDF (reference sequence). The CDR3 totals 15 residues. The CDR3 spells CATSRGGQGGEKLFF. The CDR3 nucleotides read TGTGCCACCAGCAGAGGGGGGCAGGGTGGAGAAAAACTGTTTTTT.

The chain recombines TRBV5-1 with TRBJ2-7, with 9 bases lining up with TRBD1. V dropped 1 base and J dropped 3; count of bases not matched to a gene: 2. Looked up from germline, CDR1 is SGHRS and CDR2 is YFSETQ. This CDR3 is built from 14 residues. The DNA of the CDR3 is TGCGCCAGCAGCTTGAGACAGGGGGTCTACGAGCAGTACTTC. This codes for CASSLRQGVYEQYF.

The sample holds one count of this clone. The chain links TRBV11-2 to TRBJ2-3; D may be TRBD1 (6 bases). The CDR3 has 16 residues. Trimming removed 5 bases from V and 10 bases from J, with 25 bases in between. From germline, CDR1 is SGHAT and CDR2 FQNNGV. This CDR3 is CASSLTPGTPKLAQYF. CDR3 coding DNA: TGTGCCAGCAGCCTGACCCCCGGGACACCTAAGTTGGCGCAGTATTTT.

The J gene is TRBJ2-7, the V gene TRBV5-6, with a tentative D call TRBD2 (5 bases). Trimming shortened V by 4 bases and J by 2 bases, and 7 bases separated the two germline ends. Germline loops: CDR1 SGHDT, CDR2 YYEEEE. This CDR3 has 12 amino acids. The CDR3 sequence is CASSLGTYEQYF. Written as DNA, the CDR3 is TGTGCCAGCAGCCTCGGGACCTACGAGCAGTACTTC.

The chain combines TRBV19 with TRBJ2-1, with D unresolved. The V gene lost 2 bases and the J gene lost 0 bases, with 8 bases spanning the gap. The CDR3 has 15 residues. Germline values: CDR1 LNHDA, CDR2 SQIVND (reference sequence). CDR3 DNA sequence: TGTGCCAGTAGTATACAGTACCGCTCCTACAATGAGCAGTTCTTC. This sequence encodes CASSIQYRSYNEQFF.

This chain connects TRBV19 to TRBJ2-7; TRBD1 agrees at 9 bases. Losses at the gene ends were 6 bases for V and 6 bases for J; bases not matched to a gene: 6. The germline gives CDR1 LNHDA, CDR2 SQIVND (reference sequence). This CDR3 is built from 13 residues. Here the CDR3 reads CASSRTGEGEQYF. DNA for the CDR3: TGTGCCAGTAGCAGGACAGGGGAGGGCGAGCAGTACTTC.